This TCR beta chain was recorded in a study of OX40 agonist ivuxolimab in advanced cancers. Context from the whole study: The costimulatory receptor OX40 (CD134) was targeted by ivuxolimab, a fully human IgG2 agonistic monoclonal antibody. Intravenous ivuxolimab was administered to patients every 2 weeks at six dose levels: 0.01, 0.1, 0.3, 1.5, 3 and 10 mg/kg. Of the roughly 52 dose-escalation patients, hepatocellular carcinoma was present in about 20, melanoma in approximately 15, renal cell carcinoma in 9 and head and neck cancer in 9. The dose-escalation cohort was roughly 80% male with a mean age of about 60 years, ranging from about 20 to 80. Prior anti-PD-1, anti-PD-L1 or anti-CTLA-4 therapy was permitted, and checkpoint inhibitors had been received by roughly 42% of dose-escalation patients. Partial responses were achieved by three dose-escalation patients, of whom one had hepatocellular carcinoma and two had cutaneous melanoma. Peripheral TCRbeta sequencing aimed to test whether ivuxolimab altered TCR sequence diversity and caused clonal T-cell expansion. The paper reports the monotherapy dose-escalation portion (N of about 47 patients) of the phase I ivuxolimab trial.

The trial excluded patients who had a history of autoimmune disease or who were on systemic immunosuppression. Peripheral blood for TCR sequencing was collected from all dose cohorts at baseline, on cycle 4 day 1, and on cycle 7 day 1. Samples were obtained from an open-label, multicenter, first-in-human phase I dose-escalation trial of ivuxolimab. Adults with locally advanced or metastatic melanoma, renal cell, hepatocellular, or head and neck squamous cell carcinoma were enrolled in the trial. Before TCR sequencing, CD4+ T cells and CD8+ T cells were sorted from peripheral blood as separate populations. As for this clone: Its antigen is still unknown. Base qualities are not provided; no much larger clone lies one nucleotide away.

Reading the germline V gene gives CDR1 LGHNA and CDR2 YSLEER. V loses 3 bases at its end and J loses 3 bases; junction bases beyond the gene matches: 14. Reading from cysteine to phenylalanine, the CDR3 counts 19 amino acids. Only the CDR3 region is kept as DNA, spanning 57 bases read in frame from base 1. To sequence the TCRbeta CDR3 region, genomic DNA was isolated from the sorted cells. The immunoSEQ Assay was used for sequencing of TCRbeta CDR3 regions. Not all clones reach the TCRdb copy of this immuneACCESS table, which keeps in-frame sequences only. Checked studies attribute under half of the gap to unresolved V genes and leave the rest unexplained. Recorded for this sample are about 48,000 clones; approximately 86% of them occurred a single time. Jointly, the top ten make up 1.5% to 2% of the sample. Results and caveats for the whole study, not just this receptor: In partial responders in the 0.1-3.0 mg/kg groups, normalized peripheral clonal expansion was found to be among the lowest, especially among CD8+ T cells. At doses from 0.1 to 3.0 mg/kg, clonal expansion was seen in both CD4+ and CD8+ blood T cells between baseline and week 6. Low levels of normalized T-cell clonal expansion were also seen in some nonresponding patients. Antigen specificity was not determined for the clonally expanded peripheral T cells. After ivuxolimab, more expanded clones were found on average in CD8+ T cells than in CD4+ T cells.

The receptor was isolated from an adult with an advanced solid tumor such as melanoma, head and neck, liver or kidney cancer. The input for sequencing was CD4+ or CD8+ T cells sorted from blood, taken in a trial of the OX40 agonist ivuxolimab. The rearrangement combines TRBV4-3 with TRBJ2-3; TRBD2 fits 11 bases in the junction. The CDR3 protein sequence reads: CASSHGATSGTVWTDTQYF. The base sequence is TGCGCCAGCAGCCACGGGGCGACTAGCGGGACGGTTTGGACAGATACGCAGTATTTT.